This entry lists 28 T cell receptor beta chains sequenced from one sample in a study of PD-L1 blockade in urothelial cancer. Libraries were prepared by immunoSEQ multiplex PCR; TCRdb keeps only in-frame clonotypes and omits some of them. The sample lists about 120,000 clones; roughly 91% were seen once. Documented time point: peripheral blood 6 weeks after treatment start. Material: PBMCs, obtained around atezolizumab (anti-PD-L1) treatment. The receptors here all came from a man aged 60 to 69 with urothelial cancer.

Remarks on this clone: Other DNA sequences within the sample encode an identical CDR3. V gene TRBV9 combines with J gene TRBJ2-5, with 7 bases lining up with TRBD2. With 2 bases clipped from V and 3 bases from J, the junction kept 7 bases outside the gene matches. The V gene's germline CDR1 is SGDLS and CDR2 YYNGEE. The CDR3 runs to 15 residues. In DNA, the CDR3 is TGTGCCAGCAGCGTGGGCGGGAGCAGGAAAGAGACCCAGTACTTC. Protein product: CASSVGGSRKETQYF.

The V and J genes are TRBV7-2 and TRBJ2-3; 7 bases are a match to TRBD2. The germline V gene encodes CDR1 SGHTA and CDR2 FQGNSA. The CDR3 has 16 residues. V lost 1 base to trimming and J lost 2 bases; unmatched junction nucleotides: 6. DNA of the CDR3: TGTGCCAGCAGCTTAGGGGCGGGGGACTTCACAGATACGCAGTATTTT. Amino acid sequence: CASSLGAGDFTDTQYF.

The J gene is TRBJ1-4, the V gene TRBV2, with 8 bases aligning to TRBD1. The CDR3 sequence is 14 residues long. CDR1 and CDR2 (germline): SNHLY, FYNNEI. V dropped 6 bases and J dropped 6; count of bases not matched to a gene: 6. CDR3 amino acids: CASRSRGQDEKLFF. The CDR3 bases are TGTGCCAGCAGGTCCAGGGGGCAGGATGAAAAACTGTTTTTT.

This sequence joins TRBV5-1 and TRBJ2-5, with 8 bases fitting TRBD2. J was trimmed by 5 bases and V by 6 bases; bases with no gene match: 9. This CDR3 comprises 14 residues. The germline V gene has CDR1 SGHRS and CDR2 YFSETQ. The CDR3 sequence is CASNRAGAQETQYF. CDR3 sequence (DNA): TGCGCCAGCAATCGAGCGGGGGCTCAGGAGACCCAGTACTTC.

This clone was counted once. The chain joins TRBV6-6 to TRBJ1-5; 7 nucleotides match TRBD1. The CDR3 length is 14 residues. The V gene end was trimmed by 5 bases and the J gene end by 5 bases; junction bases not matched to a gene: 6. Germline V gene sequence: CDR1 MNHNY, CDR2 SVGAGI (reference sequence). This CDR3 reads CASSLQGGYQPQHF. CDR3 in DNA: TGTGCCAGCAGTCTCCAAGGGGGCTATCAGCCCCAGCATTTT.

In nucleotides, the CDR3 is TGTGCCAGCAGTGATACTAGCGGGGGCACAGATACGCAGTATTTT. Its protein is CASSDTSGGTDTQYF. The genes are TRBV25-1 and TRBJ2-3, with 10 positions matching TRBD2. Germline CDR1 MGHDK, CDR2 SYGVNS. This CDR3 contains 15 residues. The ends lost 3 bases at V and 1 base at J; junction bases unmatched: 1.

The chain is built from TRBV19 and TRBJ2-3; the match to TRBD2 covers 9 bases. Germline CDR1 reads LNHDA; CDR2 reads SQIVND (reference sequence). CDR3 length: 16 amino acids. V shed 4 bases, J shed 2 bases, and the junction held 7 bases outside the gene matches. The CDR3 loop is CASSKRTSVVTDTQYF. CDR3 DNA: TGTGCCAGTAGTAAACGGACTAGCGTGGTCACAGATACGCAGTATTTT.

V is TRBV27 and J is TRBJ2-1, with D perhaps TRBD2 (5 bases). CDR1 MNHEY and CDR2 SMNVEV come from the germline V gene (reference sequence). The CDR3 has 14 residues. V was cut by 6 bases and J by 3 bases, with 12 bases left in between. This CDR3 reads CASSSGSDYNEQFF. In DNA form, the CDR3 reads TGTGCCAGCAGCAGCGGATCCGACTACAATGAGCAGTTCTTC.

V and J are TRBV11-3 and TRBJ2-1; 7 bases match TRBD1. V lost 0 bases, J lost 0 bases, and 5 bases stayed unmatched. This CDR3 is 17 amino acids long. The germline V gene encodes CDR1 SGHNT and CDR2 YENEEA. DNA for the CDR3: TGTGCCAGCAGCTTAGATTCGCAGGGGGTCTCCTACAATGAGCAGTTCTTC. Its translation is CASSLDSQGVSYNEQFF.

The gene calls are TRBV15 and TRBJ2-1, with 8 bases lining up with TRBD2. From germline, CDR1 is LNHNV and CDR2 YYDKDF (reference sequence). The junction had 5 bases not matched to a gene; V was cut back by 1 base and J by 9 bases. CDR3 size: 14 residues. The CDR3 sequence is CATSRAREGGEQFF. The CDR3 bases are TGTGCCACCAGCAGAGCCCGGGAGGGGGGTGAGCAGTTCTTC.

The V call is TRBV28, the J call TRBJ1-1; possibly TRBD1 for D (5 bases). This CDR3 region has 12 residues. Between the trimmed V and J ends, which lost 5 bases and 6 bases, there was a span of 10 bases. Germline V gene data show CDR1 as MDHEN and CDR2 as SYDVKM. CDR3 DNA sequence: TGTGCCAGCAGTGACAGTTTACCTGAAGCTTTCTTT. It codes for CASSDSLPEAFF.

V and J are TRBV21-1 and TRBJ2-3; TRBD2, the table's D call, lacks a check against the DNA. TRBV21-1 is flagged as a pseudogene. This CDR3 has 17 residues. CDR3 sequence reads: CASSKDRAGSGTDTQYF. The CDR3 DNA reads as TGTGCCAGCAGCAAAGATCGAGCGGGGAGCGGCACAGATACGCAGTATTTT.

The chain uses TRBV15 and TRBJ2-7; TRBD2 agrees at 10 bases. Per the germline V gene, CDR1 is LNHNV and CDR2 is YYDKDF (reference sequence). This CDR3 has 16 amino acids. With V trimmed by 0 bases and J by 6 bases, 8 bases remained unmatched. The CDR3 loop is CATSRDSASGRTEQYF. The CDR3 DNA follows: TGTGCCACCAGCAGAGACTCTGCTAGCGGGAGAACCGAGCAGTACTTC.

About this clone: Other DNA sequences within the sample encode an identical CDR3. The V and J genes are TRBV10-2 and TRBJ2-3; weak D call: TRBD1 (6 bases). V dropped 2 bases and J dropped 4 bases, with 13 bases sitting between them. This CDR3 has 15 residues. Germline CDR1 WSHSY, CDR2 SAAADI. CDR3 in amino acids: CASSEGGRAPDTQYF. As DNA, the CDR3 is TGCGCCAGCAGTGAGGGGGGCAGGGCCCCAGATACGCAGTATTTT.

This clone was counted a single time. The V and J genes are TRBV19 and TRBJ2-2; a weak D match, TRBD1 (6 bases). CDR3 length equals 15 residues. Germline values: CDR1 LNHDA, CDR2 SQIVND (reference sequence). Trimming removed 5 bases from V and 0 bases from J, with 10 bases in between. In nucleotides, the CDR3 is TGTGCCAGTAGTGCACACAGGGCGAACACCGGGGAGCTGTTTTTT. The encoded protein is CASSAHRANTGELFF.

The chain has TRBV6-6 and TRBJ1-3; TRBD1 might be the D (6 bases). Per germline, CDR1 MNHNY and CDR2 SVGAGI (reference sequence). This CDR3 has 14 residues. The V and J ends lost 8 bases and 2 bases respectively, with 13 bases between them. CDR3 nucleotide sequence: TGTGCCAGCTCCTCGGGGGGGCCTGGAAACACCATATATTTT. This encodes CASSSGGPGNTIYF.

The V call is TRBV5-1, the J call TRBJ2-7, with 7 nucleotides matching TRBD1. The CDR3 contains 14 residues. V lost 0 bases, J lost 5 bases, and 5 bases stayed unmatched. The V gene's germline CDR1 is SGHRS and CDR2 YFSETQ. CDR3 nucleotides: TGCGCCAGCAGCTTGGAACAGGGGTTCCACGAGCAGTACTTC. It codes for CASSLEQGFHEQYF.

CDR3 loop: CASSFLPLAKNIQYF. Written as DNA, the CDR3 is TGTGCCAGCAGTTTCCTCCCCCTAGCCAAAAACATTCAGTACTTC. V and J are TRBV27 and TRBJ2-4; no clear D gene. With 3 bases removed from V and 0 bases from J, the gap between germline ends came to 9 bases. The germline CDR1 and CDR2 sequences are MNHEY and SMNVEV (reference sequence). The CDR3 extends over 15 amino acids.

The rearrangement uses TRBV2 and TRBJ2-1; no reliable D call. In germline, CDR1 is SNHLY, CDR2 FYNNEI. The CDR3 is 12 amino acids. Trimming pared 3 bases from V and 8 bases from J, leaving 8 bases between. CDR3 nucleotides: TGTGCCAGCAGTGACGCAGGCTATGAGCAGTTCTTC. Protein product: CASSDAGYEQFF.

There are a few counts of this clone. The V gene is TRBV19, the J gene TRBJ2-2; 9 bases map to TRBD1. CDR1 and CDR2 (germline): LNHDA, SQIVND (reference sequence). With 6 bases clipped from V and 4 bases from J, the junction kept 6 bases outside the gene matches. The length of the CDR3 is 15 residues. CDR3 DNA: TGTGCCAGTAGGGGGACAGGGCGGATCACCGGGGAGCTGTTTTTT. Protein: CASRGTGRITGELFF.

The chain uses TRBV4-1 and TRBJ2-5, with 9 positions matching TRBD2. CDR1 and CDR2 (germline): MGHRA, YSYEKL. The trim removed 5 bases at V and 2 bases at J, leaving 12 bases unmatched. The CDR3 runs to 17 residues. Written as DNA, the CDR3 is TGCGCCAGCAGCTACCAACGAGCGGGAGGACCACAAGAGACCCAGTACTTC. This translates into CASSYQRAGGPQETQYF.

This chain links TRBV6-6 with TRBJ2-2, with D possibly being TRBD2 (6 bases). Looked up from germline, CDR1 is MNHNY and CDR2 is SVGAGI (reference sequence). The CDR3 runs 15 residues. Trimming took 2 bases from V and 5 from J, leaving 12 bases between them. In DNA form, the CDR3 reads TGTGCCAGCAGTTACGGGAGGCTTAATACCGGGGAGCTGTTTTTT. It encodes CASSYGRLNTGELFF.

The CDR3: CSVLIRSTDTQYF. Written as DNA, the CDR3 is TGCAGCGTTCTTATCAGGAGCACAGATACGCAGTATTTT. This sequence joins TRBV29-1 and TRBJ2-3; no firm D call. The CDR3 contains 13 residues. V gave up 5 bases and J gave up 0 bases, with 9 bases separating them. In germline, CDR1 is SQVTM, CDR2 ANQGSEA.

This clone occurred a few times. Other DNA sequences in this sample translate to the same CDR3. The rearrangement joins TRBV18 to TRBJ2-7; 8 bases match TRBD1. Unmatched junction bases numbered 2, after V lost 4 bases and J lost 3 bases. CDR3 size: 13 residues. Germline V lookup: CDR1 KGHSH, CDR2 LQKENI. The CDR3 spells CASSLGQGYEQYF. As DNA, the CDR3 is TGTGCCAGCTCACTCGGACAGGGCTACGAGCAGTACTTC.

CDR3 bases: TGTGCCAGCAGCTTAGTGGAGGGGTCGGGCAGTCGCTTGGGTGGCTACACCTTC. It codes for CASSLVEGSGSRLGGYTF. The chain employs TRBV7-6 and TRBJ1-2; TRBD1 might be the D (5 bases). CDR1 and CDR2 (germline): SGHVS, FNYEAQ. The CDR3 spans 18 residues. With 1 base removed from V and 7 bases from J, the gap between germline ends came to 25 bases. Using reference TRBV7-6 and TRBJ1-2 for the parts outside the CDR3, the full variable domain is GAGVSQSPRYKVTKRGQDVALRCDPISGHVSLYWYRQALGQGPEFLTYFNYEAQQDKSGLPNDRFSAERPEGSISTLTIQRTEQRDSAMYRCASSLVEGSGSRLGGYTFGSGTRLTVV.

V usage is TRBV29-1 and J usage is TRBJ2-1; the match to TRBD1 covers 9 bases. The germline gives CDR1 SQVTM, CDR2 ANQGSEA. The V segment lost 7 bases and the J segment 8 bases; nucleotides outside the gene matches: 3. The CDR3 covers 11 residues. CDR3 residues: CSADRGYEQFF. The CDR3 DNA sequence: TGCAGCGCTGACAGGGGGTATGAGCAGTTCTTC.

The V gene is TRBV4-2, the J gene TRBJ2-3; 9 bases align to TRBD1. The germline CDR1 and CDR2 sequences are LGHNA and YNFKEQ. CDR3 size: 18 residues. Trimming took 0 bases from V and 3 from J; bases not matched to a gene: 10. CDR3 sequence reads: CASSQDQAGTGRTDTQYF. The CDR3, as DNA: TGTGCCAGCAGCCAAGACCAAGCCGGGACAGGGAGGACAGATACGCAGTATTTT.

V usage is TRBV5-1 and J usage is TRBJ1-3; TRBD1 is a possible D gene (6 bases). With 0 bases removed from V and 2 bases from J, the gap between germline ends came to 15 bases. The CDR3 length is 17 residues. Per germline, CDR1 SGHRS and CDR2 YFSETQ. The CDR3 DNA reads TGCGCCAGCAGCTTGGCCGGGGGGCAGGGGACTGGAAACACCATATATTTT. Translated, it gives CASSLAGGQGTGNTIYF.